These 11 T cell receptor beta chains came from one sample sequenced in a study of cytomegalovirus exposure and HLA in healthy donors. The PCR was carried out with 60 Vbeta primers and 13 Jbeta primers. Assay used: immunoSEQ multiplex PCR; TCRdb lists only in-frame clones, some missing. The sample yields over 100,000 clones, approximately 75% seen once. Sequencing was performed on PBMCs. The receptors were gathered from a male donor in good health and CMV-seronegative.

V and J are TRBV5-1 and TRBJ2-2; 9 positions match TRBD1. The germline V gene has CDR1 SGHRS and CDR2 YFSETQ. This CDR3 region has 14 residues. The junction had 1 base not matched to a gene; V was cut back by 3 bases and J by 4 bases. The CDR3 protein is CASSWDRATGELFF. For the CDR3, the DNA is TGCGCCAGCAGCTGGGACAGGGCCACCGGGGAGCTGTTTTTT.

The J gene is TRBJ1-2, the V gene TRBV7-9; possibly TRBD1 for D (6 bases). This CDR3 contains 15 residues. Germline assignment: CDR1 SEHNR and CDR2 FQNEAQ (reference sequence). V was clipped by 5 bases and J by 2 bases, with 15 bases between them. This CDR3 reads CASSPHFDRNYGYTF. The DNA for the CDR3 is TGTGCCAGCAGCCCCCACTTCGACAGGAACTATGGCTACACCTTC.

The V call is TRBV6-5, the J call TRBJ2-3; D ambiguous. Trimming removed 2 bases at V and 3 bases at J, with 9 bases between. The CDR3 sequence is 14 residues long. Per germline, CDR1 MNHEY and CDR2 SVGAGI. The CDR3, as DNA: TGTGCCAGCAGTTACCTGCCCGGTACAGATACGCAGTATTTT. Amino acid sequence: CASSYLPGTDTQYF.

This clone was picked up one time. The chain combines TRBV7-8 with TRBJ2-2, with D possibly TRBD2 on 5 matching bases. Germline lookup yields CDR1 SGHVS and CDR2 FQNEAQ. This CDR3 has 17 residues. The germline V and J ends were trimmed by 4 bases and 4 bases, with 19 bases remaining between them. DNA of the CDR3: TGTGCCAGCAGCTCCACGCCCGGTCCTGCGGGCACCGGGGAGCTGTTTTTT. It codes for CASSSTPGPAGTGELFF. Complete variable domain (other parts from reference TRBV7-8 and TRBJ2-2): GAGVSQSPRYKVAKRGQDVALRCDPISGHVSLFWYQQALGQGPEFLTYFQNEAQLDKSGLPSDRFFAERPEGSVSTLKIQRTQQEDSAVYLCASSSTPGPAGTGELFFGEGSRLTVL.

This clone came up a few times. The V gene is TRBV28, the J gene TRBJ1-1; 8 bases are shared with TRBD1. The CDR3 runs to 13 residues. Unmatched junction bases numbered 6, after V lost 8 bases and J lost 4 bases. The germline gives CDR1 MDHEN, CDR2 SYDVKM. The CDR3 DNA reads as TGTGCCAGCGGACGGACAGGGATCACTGAAGCTTTCTTT. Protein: CASGRTGITEAFF. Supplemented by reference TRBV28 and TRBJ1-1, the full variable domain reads DVKVTQSSRYLVKRTGEKVFLECVQDMDHENMFWYRQDPGLGLRLIYFSYDVKMKEKGDIPEGYSVSREKKERFSLILESASTNQTSMYLCASGRTGITEAFFGQGTRLTVV.

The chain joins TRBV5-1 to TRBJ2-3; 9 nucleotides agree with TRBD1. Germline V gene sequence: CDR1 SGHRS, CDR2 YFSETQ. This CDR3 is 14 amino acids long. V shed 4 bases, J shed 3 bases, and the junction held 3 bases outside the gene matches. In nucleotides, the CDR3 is TGCGCCAGCAGCGGCGGGACAGGGACAGATACGCAGTATTTT. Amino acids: CASSGGTGTDTQYF.

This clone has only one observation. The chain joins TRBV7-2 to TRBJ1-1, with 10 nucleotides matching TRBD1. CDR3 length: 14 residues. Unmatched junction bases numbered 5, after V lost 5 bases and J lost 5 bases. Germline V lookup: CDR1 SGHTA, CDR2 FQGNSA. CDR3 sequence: CASSRDRGRTEAFF. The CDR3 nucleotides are TGTGCCAGCAGCCGTGACAGGGGGCGGACTGAAGCTTTCTTT.

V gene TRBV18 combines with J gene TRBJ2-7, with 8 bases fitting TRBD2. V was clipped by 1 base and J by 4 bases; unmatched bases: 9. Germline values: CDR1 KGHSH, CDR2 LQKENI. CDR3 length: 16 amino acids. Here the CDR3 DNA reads TGTGCCAGCTCACCACGTTCAGCGGGGGATGCGTACGAGCAGTACTTC. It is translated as CASSPRSAGDAYEQYF.

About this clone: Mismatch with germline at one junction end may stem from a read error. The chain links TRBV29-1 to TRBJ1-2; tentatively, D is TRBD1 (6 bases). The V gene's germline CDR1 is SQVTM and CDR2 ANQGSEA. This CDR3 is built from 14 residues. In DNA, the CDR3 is TGCAGCGTTGAAGGGACAGCGATTAACTATGGCCACACCTTC. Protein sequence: CSVEGTAINYGHTF.

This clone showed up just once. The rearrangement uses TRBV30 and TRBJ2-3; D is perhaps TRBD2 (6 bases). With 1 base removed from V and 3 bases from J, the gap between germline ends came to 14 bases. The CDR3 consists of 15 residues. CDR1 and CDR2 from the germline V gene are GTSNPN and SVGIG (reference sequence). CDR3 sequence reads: CAWSGSGSETDTQYF. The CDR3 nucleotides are TGTGCCTGGAGTGGGTCCGGGAGCGAGACAGATACGCAGTATTTT. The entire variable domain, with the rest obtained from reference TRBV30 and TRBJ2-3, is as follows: SQTIHQWPATLVQPVGSPLSLECTVEGTSNPNLYWYRQAAGRGLQLLFYSVGIGQISSEVPQNLSASRPQDRQFILSSKKLLLSDSGFYLCAWSGSGSETDTQYFGPGTRLTVL.

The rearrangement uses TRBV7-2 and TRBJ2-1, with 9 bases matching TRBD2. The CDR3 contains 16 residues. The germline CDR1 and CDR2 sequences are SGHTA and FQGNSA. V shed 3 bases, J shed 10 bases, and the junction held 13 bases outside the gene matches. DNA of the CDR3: TGTGCCAGCAGCTTCCGTGGGACTAGCTCGGGAGACGAGCAGTTCTTC. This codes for CASSFRGTSSGDEQFF.